Given below is one T cell receptor beta chain in context. The ends were cut back, 1 base at V and 5 bases at J, with 9 bases in the middle. The CDR3 is 14 residues long. Germline V gene data show CDR1 as LNHNV and CDR2 as YYDKDF (reference sequence). Profiled with immunoSEQ multiplex PCR; TCRdb holds only in-frame clones, not every one. The table records approximately 94,000 clones, roughly 84% of them present only once. This record comes from a study of control samples from healthy donors and cancer patients. The source is a woman in her forties or fifties in good health. V is TRBV15 and J is TRBJ2-1; either TRBD1 or TRBD2 may supply D (5 bases each). The specimen sequenced was blood. The DNA of the CDR3 is TGTGCCACCAGCAGAGTCGGGGACCACAATGAGCAGTTCTTC. Translated: CATSRVGDHNEQFF.